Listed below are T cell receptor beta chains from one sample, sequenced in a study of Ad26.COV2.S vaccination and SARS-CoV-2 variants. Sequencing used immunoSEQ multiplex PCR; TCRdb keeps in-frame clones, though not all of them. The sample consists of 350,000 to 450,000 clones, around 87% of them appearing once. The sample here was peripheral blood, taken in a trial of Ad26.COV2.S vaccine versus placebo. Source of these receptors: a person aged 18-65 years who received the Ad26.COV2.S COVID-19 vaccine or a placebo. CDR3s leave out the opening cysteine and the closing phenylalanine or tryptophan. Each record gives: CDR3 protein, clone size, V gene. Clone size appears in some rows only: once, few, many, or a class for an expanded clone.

cdr3_aa: ASMAGRERTQY
clone_size: -
v_call: TRBV28

cdr3_aa: ASSFALSPRPINEKLF
clone_size: -
v_call: TRBV7-2

cdr3_aa: ACNRGGYEQY
clone_size: -
v_call: TRBV30

cdr3_aa: ASSPQGRGHGYT
clone_size: few
v_call: TRBV11-2

cdr3_aa: ASSYGPNPNTEAF
clone_size: once
v_call: TRBV11-2

cdr3_aa: ASSAGQGAEEQF
clone_size: -
v_call: TRBV5-1

cdr3_aa: ASSPGQGLNSNQPQH
clone_size: -
v_call: TRBV6-2/TRBV6-3

cdr3_aa: ASSVAGTGPPVPYNEQF
clone_size: -
v_call: TRBV9

cdr3_aa: AWSGGVNNDYGYT
clone_size: -
v_call: TRBV30

cdr3_aa: ASSYGSGGLGLVNGYT
clone_size: -
v_call: TRBV5-1

cdr3_aa: ASSLVALKGGEAF
clone_size: -
v_call: TRBV5-6

cdr3_aa: ASSPAWQGKDSPLH
clone_size: -
v_call: TRBV4-1

cdr3_aa: ASSFSGEYEQY
clone_size: -
v_call: TRBV5-1

cdr3_aa: AISDPGTGLNIQY
clone_size: -
v_call: TRBV10-3

cdr3_aa: ASRGRGYEQY
clone_size: -
v_call: TRBV5-6

cdr3_aa: ASSREVYHEQY
clone_size: once
v_call: TRBV6-2/TRBV6-3

cdr3_aa: ASSYSNRGVYNEQF
clone_size: -
v_call: TRBV6-5

cdr3_aa: ATLGLTSVSDTQY
clone_size: -
v_call: TRBV7-9

cdr3_aa: ASSLEPRQGRKNEKLF
clone_size: -
v_call: TRBV7-6

cdr3_aa: ASSQERGTEAF
clone_size: -
v_call: TRBV4-1

cdr3_aa: ASSWTGGNSPLH
clone_size: -
v_call: TRBV5-1

cdr3_aa: ASSVGRTAFPEKLF
clone_size: -
v_call: TRBV9

cdr3_aa: ASSQGLSSNYGYT
clone_size: once
v_call: TRBV4-2

cdr3_aa: ASSLTGGANTGELF
clone_size: -
v_call: TRBV19

cdr3_aa: ASSLVLGYEQY
clone_size: -
v_call: TRBV7-2

cdr3_aa: ASSLGQGTANYGYT
clone_size: -
v_call: TRBV5-6

cdr3_aa: ASKPRGNEQF
clone_size: -
v_call: TRBV6-6

cdr3_aa: ASSLLGGVSEAF
clone_size: -
v_call: TRBV11-2

cdr3_aa: ASSRDYTDTQY
clone_size: -
v_call: TRBV2

cdr3_aa: ASSSPRELF
clone_size: -
v_call: TRBV21-1

cdr3_aa: ASSPDRVSSYEQY
clone_size: -
v_call: TRBV18

cdr3_aa: ASSLVKEVGELF
clone_size: -
v_call: TRBV5-1

cdr3_aa: ASTGDSYGYT
clone_size: -
v_call: TRBV6-5

cdr3_aa: ASSFEGNTGELF
clone_size: many
v_call: TRBV11-3

cdr3_aa: AISEPQGAGRMF
clone_size: many
v_call: TRBV10-3

cdr3_aa: ASRPGQLSSGNTIY
clone_size: -
v_call: TRBV5-5

cdr3_aa: ASRKGYYGYT
clone_size: -
v_call: TRBV13

cdr3_aa: SASIQSSYNSPLH
clone_size: -
v_call: TRBV20-1

cdr3_aa: AWDITRNTEAF
clone_size: -
v_call: TRBV30

cdr3_aa: ASSLRRWEGQDTQY
clone_size: -
v_call: TRBV7-9

cdr3_aa: ASTHEQGVAGELF
clone_size: -
v_call: TRBV6-5